The 27 T cell receptor beta chains below were found in one sample sequenced in a study of tumor-infiltrating lymphocytes in primary liver carcinoma. Co-extraction of RNA and DNA was performed on about 20-32 mg of unsorted bulk tissue. Synthesis of TCR beta cDNA was carried out from 450 to 650 ng total RNA with a constant-region primer. ARM-PCR was slightly modified, and three nested multiplex PCR rounds with it gave rise to the TCR beta libraries. TRBV1-TRBV30 forward primers paired with a C-beta reverse primer drove the first two PCR rounds, about 11 cycles each. Each CDR3 protein is one row after TCRdb ran MiXCR on the multiplex PCR reads. This table has 40,000 to 60,000 distinct CDR3 sequences, less than 75% appearing once. Material for sequencing was liver tumor tissue from sampling region 5. Subset noted: tumor region T5, tumor centre. These receptors were obtained from a man aged 35 to 55 with primary liver carcinoma and hepatitis B virus infection.

This clonotype was observed a few times. The chain couples TRBV7-3 to TRBJ2-1, with D perhaps TRBD2 (6 bases). Germline values: CDR1 SGHTA, CDR2 FQGTGA. V was cut by 2 bases and J by 6 bases, with 20 bases left in between. This CDR3 region has 17 residues. CDR3 residues: CASSLGVGRDGTNEQFF. The CDR3 DNA follows: TGTGCCAGCAGCTTAGGGGTTGGGCGGGACGGTACCAATGAGCAGTTCTTC.

The gene calls are TRBV2 and TRBJ2-3; D gene ambiguous. CDR1 SNHLY and CDR2 FYNNEI come from the germline V gene. V dropped 5 bases and J dropped 0 bases, with 12 bases sitting between them. This CDR3 region has 15 residues. CDR3 DNA: TGTGCCAGCAGTACAGACATTACTAGCACAGATACGCAGTATTTT. This encodes CASSTDITSTDTQYF.

The CDR3 coding sequence is TGTGCCAGCAGTAACGCCGGCGCCTACAATGAGCAGTTCTTC. This translates into CASSNAGAYNEQFF. The chain recombines TRBV2 with TRBJ2-1; D unclear. V dropped 5 bases and J dropped 2 bases, with 10 bases sitting between them. From germline, CDR1 is SNHLY and CDR2 FYNNEI. This CDR3 is built from 14 residues.

In the case of this clonotype: An end of the junction does not agree with germline; a read error may underlie this. The chain carries TRBV6-1 and TRBJ2-6, with TRBD1 matching 8 bases. Germline V gene sequence: CDR1 MNHNS, CDR2 SASEGT. The CDR3 sequence is 17 residues long. CDR3 region: CASTLGQDRSGANALIF. Here the CDR3 DNA reads TGTGCCAGCACCCTGGGACAGGACCGCTCTGGGGCCAACGCCCTGATTTTC.

This chain connects TRBV6-5 to TRBJ2-3, with 12 bases that match TRBD2. Germline loops: CDR1 MNHEY, CDR2 SVGAGI. V lost 7 bases and J lost 3; bases outside the gene matches: 5. The CDR3 is 15 amino acids. The CDR3: CASNPGLAGTDTQYF. The DNA of the CDR3 is TGTGCCAGCAACCCAGGACTAGCGGGAACAGATACGCAGTATTTT.

This clonotype was seen a handful of times. The chain has TRBV11-2 and TRBJ1-1; D not resolved. The CDR3 has 16 residues. Trimming stripped 3 bases from V and 8 bases from J, with 22 bases between. Germline assignment: CDR1 SGHAT and CDR2 FQNNGV. CDR3: CASSFDLDGRVAEAFF. DNA for the CDR3: TGTGCCAGCAGCTTCGATTTGGACGGAAGGGTCGCCGAAGCTTTCTTT.

This clonotype showed up just a few times. This chain joins TRBV9 and TRBJ2-6, with 10 bases identical to TRBD2. Germline V gives CDR1 SGDLS, CDR2 YYNGEE. The CDR3 sequence is 18 residues long. The V gene end was trimmed by 6 bases and the J gene end by 2 bases; junction bases not matched to a gene: 11. CDR3 protein: CASTEAASGSPGANVLTF. CDR3 nucleotide sequence: TGTGCCAGCACCGAGGCGGCTAGCGGGAGTCCTGGGGCCAACGTCCTGACTTTC.

A word on this clonotype: The junction differs from germline at one of its ends, possibly a read error. V and J are TRBV7-9 and TRBJ1-2; 7 nucleotides match TRBD1. This CDR3 spans 13 amino acids. Germline V gives CDR1 SEHNR, CDR2 FQNEAQ (reference sequence). This CDR3 reads CAGSLTGIYGYTF. As DNA, the CDR3 is TGTGCCGGCAGCCTGACAGGGATTTATGGCTACACCTTC.

Only one count was recorded for this clonotype. Germline is not matched at one junction end, which may reflect a read error. The CDR3 loop reads CASSYSTGGSYIEQFF. The CDR3, as DNA: TGTGCCAGTAGCTATTCAACAGGTGGCAGTTACATTGAGCAGTTCTTC. The chain couples TRBV11-1 to TRBJ2-1; perhaps TRBD1 as D (5 bases). The CDR3 runs to 16 residues. Looked up from germline, CDR1 is SGHAT and CDR2 is FQDESV (reference sequence). Together with reference TRBV11-1 and TRBJ2-1, the CDR3 gives the full variable domain: EAEVAQSPRYKITEKSQAVAFWCDPISGHATLYWYRQILGQGPELLVQFQDESVVDDSQLPKDRFSAERLKGVDSTLKIQPAELGDSAMYLCASSYSTGGSYIEQFFGPGTRLTVL.

This clonotype has a count of ten or more. This chain uses TRBV6-2 or TRBV6-3 with TRBJ2-4; a possible D gene is TRBD2 (6 bases). CDR1 is MNHEY, CDR2 SVGEGT, per germline. The CDR3 runs 13 residues. V was cut by 3 bases and J by 7 bases, with 10 bases left in between. The CDR3 is CASSYGEANIQYF. DNA of the CDR3: TGTGCCAGCAGTTATGGGGAGGCGAACATTCAGTACTTC.

Points on this clonotype: Mismatch with germline at one junction end may stem from a read error. The chain recombines TRBV5-6 with TRBJ2-1; maybe TRBD1 (6 bases). This CDR3 has 15 residues. Germline V gene data show CDR1 as SGHDT and CDR2 as YYEEEE. In DNA form, the CDR3 reads TGTACCAGCAGCAAACAGGGTATTATACCGGATGAGCAGCTCTTC. Protein: CTSSKQGIIPDEQLF.

With regard to this clonotype: This may be a read error: a much more frequent sequence differs by one nucleotide. In this CDR3 the conserved last residue, phenylalanine or tryptophan, is missing, so a read error is likely. The chain couples TRBV28 to TRBJ2-7; 12 bases line up with TRBD2. CDR1 and CDR2 from the germline V gene are MDHEN and SYDVKM. This CDR3 is 13 amino acids long. The J segment lost 4 bases and the V segment lost 10 bases, leaving 5 bases of the junction unmatched. CDR3 nucleotide sequence: TGTGCCACCCGACTAGCGGGAGATTACGAGCAGTACCTC. Translation gives CATRLAGDYEQYL.

Notes on this clonotype: The junction differs from germline at one of its ends, possibly a read error. The genes are TRBV12-3 or TRBV12-4 and TRBJ2-3; D remains ambiguous. The CDR3 loop spans 13 amino acids. CDR3 bases: TGTGCCAGCGGTTTGATTAGAGCAGATACACAGTATTTT. The encoded protein is CASGLIRADTQYF.

V usage is TRBV15 and J usage is TRBJ2-7; TRBD2 might be the D (5 bases). Germline CDR1 reads LNHNV; CDR2 reads YYDKDF (reference sequence). Trimming left V 4 bases short and J 4 bases short, with 17 bases between. The CDR3 runs 15 residues. The CDR3 nucleotides are TGTGCCACCAGCAATAGTCATACGGGATCGTACGAGCAGTACTTC. This sequence encodes CATSNSHTGSYEQYF.

The sample holds a few counts of this clonotype. The chain uses TRBV28 and TRBJ2-7; D is possibly TRBD1 (5 bases). CDR1 is MDHEN and CDR2 is SYDVKM in the germline V gene. The V gene lost 8 bases and the J gene lost 3 bases, with 8 bases spanning the gap. This CDR3 contains 11 residues. The CDR3 region is CASSRVYEQYF. CDR3 sequence (DNA): TGTGCCAGCTCCAGGGTCTACGAGCAGTACTTC.

On this clonotype: Since the CDR3 does not end with the conserved phenylalanine or tryptophan, this likely comes from a read error. This chain connects TRBV6-5 to TRBJ2-1; 11 nucleotides line up with TRBD2. The CDR3 loop spans 16 amino acids. V was pared by 5 bases and J by 8 bases, with 11 bases of the junction left unmatched. Germline CDR1 and CDR2: MNHEY and SVGAGI. CDR3 nucleotides: TGTGCCAGCAGTCCTACTAGCGGGAGAAATGACGATGAGCAGTTCATC. Translation gives CASSPTSGRNDDEQFI.

For this clonotype: Because it lacks the conserved phenylalanine or tryptophan at the end, this CDR3 is likely a read error. This rearrangement joins TRBV29-1 to TRBJ2-1; no clear D gene. V lost 5 bases and J 9 bases, leaving 11 bases between the germline ends. This CDR3 region has 11 residues. The germline gives CDR1 SQVTM, CDR2 ANQGSEA. CDR3 loop: CSVNQVGEQFL. The CDR3 DNA reads TGCAGCGTTAACCAGGTCGGTGAGCAGTTCCTC.

Notes on this clonotype: A junction end diverges from the germline sequence, so it may reflect a read error. The chain links TRBV4-1 to TRBJ1-5; possible D gene TRBD1, 6 bases. From germline, CDR1 is MGHRA and CDR2 YSYEKL. CDR3 length: 16 residues. Written as DNA, the CDR3 is TGCACCAGCAGCCAAGAAGGAGGGGGTGGGGATCAGCCCCAGCATTTT. Translated, it gives CTSSQEGGGGDQPQHF.

The chain employs TRBV29-1 and TRBJ2-7, with D unclear. V was clipped by 7 bases and J by 5 bases, with 18 bases between them. This CDR3 comprises 13 residues. Per the germline V gene, CDR1 is SQVTM and CDR2 is ANQGSEA. This CDR3 reads CSARRTIHDEQYF. The DNA of the CDR3 is TGCAGCGCAAGGCGGACGATCCATGACGAGCAGTACTTC.

Notes on this clonotype: Relative to the germline gene, one junction end is altered; a read error may explain this. J is TRBJ2-1 and V is TRBV29-1, with TRBD2 as a possible D gene (6 bases). Germline CDR1 and CDR2: SQVTM and ANQGSEA. CDR3 length: 11 amino acids. Here the CDR3 reads CSPRLDNEKFF. CDR3 coding DNA: TGCAGCCCCCGACTAGACAATGAGAAGTTCTTC.

The chain employs TRBV6-6 and TRBJ2-7; the D gene is possibly TRBD1 (6 bases). The V gene lost 11 bases and the J gene lost 4 bases, with 24 bases spanning the gap. This CDR3 has 15 amino acids. In germline, CDR1 is MNHNY, CDR2 SVGAGI (reference sequence). In DNA form, the CDR3 reads TGTGCCGGCAATGGGGGACACACAGGGCATTACGAGCAGTACTTC. Translated, it gives CAGNGGHTGHYEQYF.

The V gene is TRBV20-1, the J gene TRBJ1-1; D is unclear. CDR1 DFQATT and CDR2 SNEGSKA come from the germline V gene (reference sequence). The CDR3 consists of 14 residues. Between the trimmed V and J ends, which lost 5 bases and 0 bases, there was a span of 13 bases. DNA of the CDR3: TGCAGTGCTCAAGAGACGTTCATGAACACTGAAGCTTTCTTT. Amino acid sequence: CSAQETFMNTEAFF.

This clonotype was recorded at least ten times. This chain joins TRBV28 and TRBJ2-7, with TRBD2 matching 7 bases. Germline V gives CDR1 MDHEN, CDR2 SYDVKM. This CDR3 comprises 13 residues. Trimming at V came to 5 bases and at J to 12 bases, leaving 13 bases not matched to a gene. CDR3 residues: CASSKTPRTRGYF. In DNA, the CDR3 is TGTGCCAGCAGTAAAACCCCTAGGACTAGAGGGTACTTC.

This clonotype is medium-sized by share. The chain links TRBV29-1 to TRBJ2-1; TRBD2 matches 11 bases. This CDR3 region has 13 residues. CDR1 and CDR2 from the germline V gene are SQVTM and ANQGSEA. Trimming took 7 bases from V and 5 from J; bases not matched to a gene: 4. For the CDR3, the DNA is TGCAGCGGTCTGGGACTAGCGGACAATGAGCAGTTCTTC. The encoded protein is CSGLGLADNEQFF.

For this clonotype: A much larger clone lies one base from this, so it may be a read error. The CDR3 DNA is TGTGCCCGCAGCCTCAGCGCCGAGACCCAGTACTTC. Translating it yields CARSLSAETQYF. The chain has TRBV7-9 and TRBJ2-5; D is undetermined. The CDR3 consists of 12 residues. Germline V gene lookup returns CDR1 SEHNR and CDR2 FQNEAQ (reference sequence).

As to this clonotype: A much bigger clone sits one base away, suggesting this may be a read error. This chain links TRBV19 with TRBJ1-5; no firm D call. With the DNA end fitting TRBJ2-3 better, the J assignment may be wrong. The CDR3 sequence is 14 residues long. CDR1 LNHDA and CDR2 SQIVND come from the germline V gene (reference sequence). The CDR3 DNA reads TGTGCCAGTAGTATGACCGGAGTTGGGCAGCCCCAGTATTTT. As protein: CASSMTGVGQPQYF.

This clonotype was observed a handful of times. The V call is TRBV7-3, the J call TRBJ2-3, with 10 bases matching TRBD1. This CDR3 contains 16 residues. The J segment lost 2 bases and the V segment lost 4 bases, leaving 6 bases of the junction unmatched. The germline gives CDR1 SGHTA, CDR2 FQGTGA. The CDR3 is CASSSGTGVSTDTQYF. For the CDR3, the DNA is TGTGCCAGCAGCTCCGGGACAGGGGTATCCACAGATACGCAGTATTTT.